The T cell receptor (beta chain) under discussion was sequenced for a study of immune cell composition in non-small cell lung cancer. Study context: Tumours were mainly lung adenocarcinoma or squamous cell carcinoma.

The CDR3 is 15 residues long. The V gene's germline CDR1 is MNHNS and CDR2 SASEGT. The V and J ends lost 5 bases and 4 bases, in that order; junction bases with no gene match: 7. Clones were sequenced by immunoSEQ multiplex PCR, and TCRdb holds only the in-frame ones, with some missing. There are roughly 3,100 clones in the sample; around four fifths occur only once, and roughly 9.3% lies in the top ten. V usage is TRBV6-1 and J usage is TRBJ2-7, with 11 bases aligning to TRBD2. The source is a human donor with non-small cell lung cancer. The sequenced sample was lung tumor tissue. The chain's CDR3 is CASSWRTSGLYEQYF. The CDR3 region has the DNA TGTGCCAGCAGTTGGAGGACTAGCGGGTTGTACGAGCAGTACTTC.